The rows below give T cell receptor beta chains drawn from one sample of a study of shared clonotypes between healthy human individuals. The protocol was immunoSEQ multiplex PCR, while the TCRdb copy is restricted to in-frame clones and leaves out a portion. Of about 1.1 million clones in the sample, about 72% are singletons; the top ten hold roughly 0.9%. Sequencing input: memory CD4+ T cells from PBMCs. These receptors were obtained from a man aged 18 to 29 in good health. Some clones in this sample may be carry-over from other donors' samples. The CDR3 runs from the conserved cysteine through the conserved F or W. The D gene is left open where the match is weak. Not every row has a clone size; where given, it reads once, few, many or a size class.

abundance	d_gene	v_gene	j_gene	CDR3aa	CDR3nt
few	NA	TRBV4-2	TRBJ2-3	CASSSSRTMADTQYF	TGTGCCAGCAGTTCCTCAAGGACTATGGCAGATACGCAGTATTTT
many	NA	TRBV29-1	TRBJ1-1	CSVEGGQGQGRTEAFF	TGCAGCGTTGAAGGGGGGCAGGGTCAAGGGAGGACTGAAGCTTTCTTT
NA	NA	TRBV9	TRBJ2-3	CASSVASDTQYF	TGTGCCAGCAGCGTAGCGTCAGATACGCAGTATTTT
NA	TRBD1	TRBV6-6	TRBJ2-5	CASSLGQGFEETQYF	TGTGCCAGCAGCCTAGGACAGGGATTCGAAGAGACCCAGTACTTC
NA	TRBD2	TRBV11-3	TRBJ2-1	CASSLGGGRAGKEQFF	TGTGCCAGCAGCTTAGGGGGCGGGAGGGCCGGTAAAGAGCAGTTCTTC
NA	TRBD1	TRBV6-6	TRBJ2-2	CASSRQGARSTGELFF	TGTGCCAGCAGTAGACAGGGGGCGCGGAGCACCGGGGAGCTGTTTTTT
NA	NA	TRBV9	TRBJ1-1	CASSQVGQGATEAFF	TGTGCCAGCAGCCAAGTTGGGCAGGGTGCAACTGAAGCTTTCTTT
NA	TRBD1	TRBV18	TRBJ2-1	CASSPGQGRSYNEQFF	TGTGCCAGCTCCCCAGGACAGGGTCGCTCCTACAATGAGCAGTTCTTC
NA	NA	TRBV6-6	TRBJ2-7	CASSPPGSSYEQYF	TGTGCCAGCAGCCCACCAGGGAGCTCCTACGAGCAGTACTTC
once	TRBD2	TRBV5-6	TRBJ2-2	CASSREGLAGANTGELFF	TGTGCCAGCAGCCGTGAGGGACTAGCGGGAGCTAACACCGGGGAGCTGTTTTTT
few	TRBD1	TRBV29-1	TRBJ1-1	CSVEGQGRTEAFF	TGCAGCGTAGAGGGACAGGGCCGCACTGAAGCTTTCTTT
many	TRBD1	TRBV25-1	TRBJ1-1	CASTGGLNTEAFF	TGTGCCAGCACAGGGGGATTGAACACTGAAGCTTTCTTT
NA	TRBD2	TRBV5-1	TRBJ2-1	CASSLVGSGRGNEQFF	TGCGCCAGCAGCTTGGTTGGTAGCGGGAGGGGGAATGAGCAGTTCTTC
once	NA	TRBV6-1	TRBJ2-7	CASTWGGREQYF	TGTGCCAGCACATGGGGGGGCAGAGAGCAGTACTTC
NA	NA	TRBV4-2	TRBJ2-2	CASSQDYGFTGELFF	TGTGCCAGCAGCCAAGATTACGGATTCACCGGGGAGCTGTTTTTT
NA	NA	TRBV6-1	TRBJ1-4	CASSRPGASEKLFF	TGTGCCAGCAGTCGTCCGGGGGCGTCTGAAAAACTGTTTTTT
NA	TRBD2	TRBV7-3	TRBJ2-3	CASTPGGGLKDTQYF	TGTGCCAGCACCCCGGGGGGAGGGTTGAAAGATACGCAGTATTTT
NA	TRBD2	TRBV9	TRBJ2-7	CASSVDGGRGYEQYF	TGTGCCAGCAGCGTAGATGGAGGGAGGGGCTACGAGCAGTACTTC
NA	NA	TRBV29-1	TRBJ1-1	CSVIELNTEAFF	TGCAGCGTTATCGAGTTAAACACTGAAGCTTTCTTT
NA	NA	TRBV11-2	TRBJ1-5	CASSSSLNQPQHF	TGTGCCAGCAGCTCGTCCCTCAATCAGCCCCAGCATTTT
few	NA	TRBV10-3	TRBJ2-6	CAISDRAVGANVLTF	TGTGCCATCAGTGATCGGGCGGTGGGGGCCAACGTCCTGACTTTC
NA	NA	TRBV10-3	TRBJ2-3	CAISERTDTQYF	TGTGCCATCAGTGAACGCACAGATACGCAGTATTTT
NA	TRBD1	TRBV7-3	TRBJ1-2	CASSQGGANYGYTF	TGTGCCAGCAGCCAAGGGGGCGCGAACTATGGCTACACCTTC
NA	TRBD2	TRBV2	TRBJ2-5	CASSEGASGSETQYF	TGTGCCAGCAGTGAGGGGGCTAGCGGGAGTGAGACCCAGTACTTC
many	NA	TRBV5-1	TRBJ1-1	CASSPEGFRGLMNTEAFF	TGCGCCAGCAGCCCCGAAGGATTTCGGGGTTTGATGAACACTGAAGCTTTCTTT
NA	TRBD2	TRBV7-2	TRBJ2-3	CASSFSGRVDTQYF	TGTGCCAGCAGCTTTAGCGGGAGGGTAGATACGCAGTATTTT
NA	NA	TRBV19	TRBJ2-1	CASSGSGHKNDEQFF	TGTGCCAGTAGTGGATCGGGACACAAGAACGATGAGCAGTTCTTC
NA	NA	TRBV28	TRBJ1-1	CASTPRSGWNTEAFF	TGTGCCAGCACCCCCCGGTCCGGGTGGAACACTGAAGCTTTCTTT
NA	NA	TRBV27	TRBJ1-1	CASGGVEGTEAFF	TGTGCCAGCGGAGGGGTGGAGGGCACTGAAGCTTTCTTT
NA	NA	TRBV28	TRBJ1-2	CASSLRVGGYGYTF	TGTGCCAGCAGTTTGAGGGTGGGCGGCTATGGCTACACCTTC
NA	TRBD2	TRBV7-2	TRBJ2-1	CASSPSSAGAHNEQFF	TGTGCCAGCAGCCCCTCGTCTGCGGGAGCCCACAATGAGCAGTTCTTC
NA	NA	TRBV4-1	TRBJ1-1	CASSQDGGGAGAFF	TGCGCCAGCAGCCAAGATGGTGGGGGCGCGGGGGCTTTCTTT
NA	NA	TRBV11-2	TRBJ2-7	CASSLLTYEQYF	TGTGCCAGCAGCCTACTAACCTACGAGCAGTACTTC
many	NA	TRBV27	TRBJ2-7	CASSPTDIPGAYEQYF	TGTGCCAGCAGCCCCACTGACATTCCTGGGGCCTACGAGCAGTACTTC
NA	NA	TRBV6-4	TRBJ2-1	CASSDRIGPASYNEQFF	TGTGCCAGCAGTGACAGGATCGGTCCGGCCTCCTACAATGAGCAGTTCTTC
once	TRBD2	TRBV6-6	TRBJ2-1	CASSTSGPLHDEQFF	TGTGCCAGCAGCACTAGCGGGCCGCTCCACGATGAGCAGTTCTTC
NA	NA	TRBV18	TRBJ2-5	CASSPNQNRPTETQYF	TGTGCCAGCTCACCAAATCAGAACAGGCCGACAGAGACCCAGTACTTC
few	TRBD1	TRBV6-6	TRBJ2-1	CASSLGQGVRNEQFF	TGTGCCAGCAGCCTCGGACAGGGAGTAAGGAATGAGCAGTTCTTC
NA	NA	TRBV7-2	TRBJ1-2	CASSLVGGRGNYGYTF	TGTGCCAGCAGCTTAGTGGGGGGGCGCGGTAACTATGGCTACACCTTC
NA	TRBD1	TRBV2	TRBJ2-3	CASSLTGGTDTQYF	TGTGCCAGCAGCCTTACAGGGGGCACAGATACGCAGTATTTT
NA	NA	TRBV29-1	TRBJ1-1	CSVEVHSLNTEAFF	TGCAGCGTTGAAGTTCACAGCCTTAACACTGAAGCTTTCTTT
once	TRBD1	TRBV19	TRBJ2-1	CASSPRQGSVDSYNEQFF	TGTGCCAGTAGTCCCCGACAGGGTTCGGTAGACTCCTACAATGAGCAGTTCTTC
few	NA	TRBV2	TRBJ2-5	CASSEVRAGTQYF	TGTGCCAGCAGTGAAGTCCGGGCTGGGACCCAGTACTTC
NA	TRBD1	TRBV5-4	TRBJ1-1	CASSLGQGGDGTEAFF	TGTGCCAGCAGCTTGGGACAGGGGGGAGATGGCACTGAAGCTTTCTTT
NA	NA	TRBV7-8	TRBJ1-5	CASSLGAPGQPQHF	TGTGCCAGCAGCTTAGGCGCCCCTGGACAGCCCCAGCATTTT